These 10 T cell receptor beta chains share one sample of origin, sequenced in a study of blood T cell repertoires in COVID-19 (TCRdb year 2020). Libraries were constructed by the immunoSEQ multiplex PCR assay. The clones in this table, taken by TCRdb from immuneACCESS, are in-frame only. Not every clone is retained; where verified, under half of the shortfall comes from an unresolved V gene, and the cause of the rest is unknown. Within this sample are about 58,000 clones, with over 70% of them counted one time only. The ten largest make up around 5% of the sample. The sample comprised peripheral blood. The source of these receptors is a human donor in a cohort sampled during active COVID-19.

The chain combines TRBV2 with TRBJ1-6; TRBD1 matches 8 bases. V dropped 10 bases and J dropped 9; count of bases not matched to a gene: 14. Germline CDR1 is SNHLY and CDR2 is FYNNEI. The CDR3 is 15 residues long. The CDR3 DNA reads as TGTGCCACGTACCGACAGGGGAGTACGGGTTCACCCCTCCACTTT. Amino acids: CATYRQGSTGSPLHF.

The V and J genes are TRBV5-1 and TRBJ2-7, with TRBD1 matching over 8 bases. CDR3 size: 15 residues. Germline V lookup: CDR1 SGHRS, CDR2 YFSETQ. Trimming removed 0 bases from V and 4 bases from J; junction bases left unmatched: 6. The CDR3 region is CASSLVPGGNYEQYF. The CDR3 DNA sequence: TGCGCCAGCAGCTTGGTCCCAGGGGGCAATTACGAGCAGTACTTC.

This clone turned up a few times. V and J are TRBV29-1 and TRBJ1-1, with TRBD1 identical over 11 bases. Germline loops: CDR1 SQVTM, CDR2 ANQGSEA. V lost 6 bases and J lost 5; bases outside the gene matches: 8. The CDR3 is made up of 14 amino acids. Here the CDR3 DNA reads TGCAGCGTCCGGGACAGGGGGATATGGACTGAAGCTTTCTTT. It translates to CSVRDRGIWTEAFF.

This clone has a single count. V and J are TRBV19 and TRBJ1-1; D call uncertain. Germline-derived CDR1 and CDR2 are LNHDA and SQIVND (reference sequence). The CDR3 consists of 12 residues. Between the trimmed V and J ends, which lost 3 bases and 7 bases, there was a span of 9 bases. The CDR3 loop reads CASSISIGEAFF. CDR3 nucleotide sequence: TGTGCCAGTAGTATTAGCATCGGTGAAGCTTTCTTT.

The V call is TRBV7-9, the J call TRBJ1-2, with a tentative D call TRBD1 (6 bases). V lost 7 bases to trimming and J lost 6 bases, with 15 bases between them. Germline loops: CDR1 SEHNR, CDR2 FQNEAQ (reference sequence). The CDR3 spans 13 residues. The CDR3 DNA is TGTGCCAGCACTGCCGACAGGTTGGATGGCTACACCTTC. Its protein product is CASTADRLDGYTF.

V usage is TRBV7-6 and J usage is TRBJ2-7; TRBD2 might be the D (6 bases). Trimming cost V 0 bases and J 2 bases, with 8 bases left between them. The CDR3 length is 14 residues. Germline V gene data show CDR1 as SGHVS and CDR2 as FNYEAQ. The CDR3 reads CASSLAEGTYEQYF. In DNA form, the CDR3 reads TGTGCCAGCAGCTTAGCGGAGGGAACCTACGAGCAGTACTTC. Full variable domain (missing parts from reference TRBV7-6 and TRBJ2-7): GAGVSQSPRYKVTKRGQDVALRCDPISGHVSLYWYRQALGQGPEFLTYFNYEAQQDKSGLPNDRFSAERPEGSISTLTIQRTEQRDSAMYRCASSLAEGTYEQYFGPGTRLTVT.

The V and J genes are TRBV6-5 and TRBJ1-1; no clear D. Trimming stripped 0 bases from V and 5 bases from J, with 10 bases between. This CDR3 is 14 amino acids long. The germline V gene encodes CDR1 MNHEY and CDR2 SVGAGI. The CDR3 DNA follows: TGTGCCAGCAGTTACTCAGGGAGGAAAACTGAAGCTTTCTTT. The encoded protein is CASSYSGRKTEAFF.

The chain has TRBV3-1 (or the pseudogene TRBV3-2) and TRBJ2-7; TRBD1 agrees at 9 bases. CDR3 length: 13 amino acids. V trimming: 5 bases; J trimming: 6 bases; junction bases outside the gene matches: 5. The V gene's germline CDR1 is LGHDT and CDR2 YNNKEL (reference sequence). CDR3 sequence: CASSRTGVTEQYF. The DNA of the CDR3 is TGTGCCAGCAGCAGGACAGGGGTTACCGAGCAGTACTTC.

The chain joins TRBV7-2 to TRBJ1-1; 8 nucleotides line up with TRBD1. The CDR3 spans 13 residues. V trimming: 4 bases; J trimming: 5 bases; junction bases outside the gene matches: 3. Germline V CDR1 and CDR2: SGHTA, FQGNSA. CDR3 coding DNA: TGTGCCAGCAGCTCGACAGGGGTTACTGAAGCTTTCTTT. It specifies CASSSTGVTEAFF.

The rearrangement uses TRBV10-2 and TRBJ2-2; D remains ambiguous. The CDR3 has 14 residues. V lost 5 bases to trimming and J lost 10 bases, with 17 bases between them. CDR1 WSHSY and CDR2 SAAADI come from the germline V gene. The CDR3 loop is CASSYLPTSVELFF. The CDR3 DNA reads TGCGCCAGCAGTTACCTCCCGACTTCCGTGGAGCTGTTTTTT.